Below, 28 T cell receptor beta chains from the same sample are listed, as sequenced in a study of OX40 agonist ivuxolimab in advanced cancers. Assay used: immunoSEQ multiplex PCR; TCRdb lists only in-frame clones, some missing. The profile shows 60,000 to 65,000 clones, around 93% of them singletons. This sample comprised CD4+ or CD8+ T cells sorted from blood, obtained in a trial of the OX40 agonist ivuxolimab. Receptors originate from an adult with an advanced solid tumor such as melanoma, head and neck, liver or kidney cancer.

CDR3 DNA: TGTGCCAGCAGCTTAGGACTAGCGGACTACACCGGGGAGCTGTTTTTT. As protein: CASSLGLADYTGELFF. V gene TRBV7-8 combines with J gene TRBJ2-2; 9 bases fit TRBD2. The length of the CDR3 is 16 residues. Germline trimming cut 1 base from V and 3 bases from J; bases unmatched to any gene: 3. CDR1 is SGHVS and CDR2 is FQNEAQ in the germline V gene.

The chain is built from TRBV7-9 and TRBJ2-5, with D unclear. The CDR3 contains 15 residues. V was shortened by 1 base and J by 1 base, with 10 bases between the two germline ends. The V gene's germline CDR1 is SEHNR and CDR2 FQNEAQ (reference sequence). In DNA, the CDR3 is TGTGCCAGCAGCTTAGGGTCCGGCAGCCAAGAGACCCAGTACTTC. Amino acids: CASSLGSGSQETQYF.

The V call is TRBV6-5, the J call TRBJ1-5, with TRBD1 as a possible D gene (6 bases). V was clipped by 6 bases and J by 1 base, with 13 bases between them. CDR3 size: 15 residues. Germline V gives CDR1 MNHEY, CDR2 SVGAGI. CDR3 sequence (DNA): TGTGCCAGCAGAGCCTTAGACAGGAGCAATCAGCCCCAGCATTTT. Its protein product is CASRALDRSNQPQHF.

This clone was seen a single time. The CDR3 is CASSSRLESPGANVLTF. The CDR3, as DNA: TGTGCCAGCAGCTCCAGACTAGAAAGCCCTGGGGCCAACGTCCTGACTTTC. The chain recombines TRBV7-8 with TRBJ2-6, with D possibly TRBD2 on 6 matching bases. Deletions cut 4 bases from V and 2 bases from J, with 15 bases between. The germline gives CDR1 SGHVS, CDR2 FQNEAQ. This CDR3 has 17 residues. Full variable domain (outside the CDR3, taken from reference TRBV7-8 and TRBJ2-6): GAGVSQSPRYKVAKRGQDVALRCDPISGHVSLFWYQQALGQGPEFLTYFQNEAQLDKSGLPSDRFFAERPEGSVSTLKIQRTQQEDSAVYLCASSSRLESPGANVLTFGAGSRLTVL.

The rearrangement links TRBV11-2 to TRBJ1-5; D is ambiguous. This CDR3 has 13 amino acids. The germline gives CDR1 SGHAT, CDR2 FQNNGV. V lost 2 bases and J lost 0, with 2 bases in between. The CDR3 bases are TGTGCCAGCAGCTTAAGTAGCAATCAGCCCCAGCATTTT. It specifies CASSLSSNQPQHF.

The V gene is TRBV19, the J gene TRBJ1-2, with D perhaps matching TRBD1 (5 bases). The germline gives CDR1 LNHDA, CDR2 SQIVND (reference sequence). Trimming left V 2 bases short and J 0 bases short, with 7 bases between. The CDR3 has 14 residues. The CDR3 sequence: CASSISTANYGYTF. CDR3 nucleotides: TGTGCCAGTAGTATATCGACAGCTAACTATGGCTACACCTTC.

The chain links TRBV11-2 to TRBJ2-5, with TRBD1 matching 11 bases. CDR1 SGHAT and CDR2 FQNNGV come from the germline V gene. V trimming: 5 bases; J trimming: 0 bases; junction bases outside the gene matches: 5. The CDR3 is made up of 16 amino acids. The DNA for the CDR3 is TGTGCCAGCAGCCCTCGGGACAGGGGGTACCAAGAGACCCAGTACTTC. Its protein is CASSPRDRGYQETQYF.

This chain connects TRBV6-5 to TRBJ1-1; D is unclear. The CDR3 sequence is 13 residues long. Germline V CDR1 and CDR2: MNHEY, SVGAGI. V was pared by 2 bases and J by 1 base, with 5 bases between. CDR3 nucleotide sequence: TGTGCCAGCAGTTACAAGGGGAACACTGAAGCTTTCTTT. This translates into CASSYKGNTEAFF.

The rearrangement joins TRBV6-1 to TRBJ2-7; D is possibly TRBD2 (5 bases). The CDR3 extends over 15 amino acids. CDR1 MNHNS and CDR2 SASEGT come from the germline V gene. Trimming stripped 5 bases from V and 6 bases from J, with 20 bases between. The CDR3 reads CASSPSGDSVFEQYF. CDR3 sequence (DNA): TGTGCCAGCAGTCCCTCCGGGGATTCGGTGTTCGAGCAGTACTTC.

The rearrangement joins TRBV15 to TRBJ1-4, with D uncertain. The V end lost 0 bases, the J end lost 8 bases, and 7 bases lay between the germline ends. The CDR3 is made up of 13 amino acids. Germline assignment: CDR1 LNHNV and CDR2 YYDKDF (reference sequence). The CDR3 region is CATSRETSEKLFF. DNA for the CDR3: TGTGCCACCAGCAGAGAGACTTCCGAAAAACTGTTTTTT.

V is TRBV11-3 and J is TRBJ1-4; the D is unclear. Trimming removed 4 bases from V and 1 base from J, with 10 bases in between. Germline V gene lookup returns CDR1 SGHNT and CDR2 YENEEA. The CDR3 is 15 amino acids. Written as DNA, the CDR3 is TGTGCCAGCAGCTCGGCCGGGGTAACTAATGAAAAACTGTTTTTT. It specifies CASSSAGVTNEKLFF.

The CDR3 DNA follows: TGCGCCAGCAACCCAAGCGGAGGCAGCACAGATACGCAGTATTTT. Amino acids: CASNPSGGSTDTQYF. This rearrangement joins TRBV10-2 to TRBJ2-3; weak D call: TRBD2 (5 bases). Germline CDR1 is WSHSY and CDR2 is SAAADI. The CDR3 is made up of 15 amino acids. Trimming pared 7 bases from V and 0 bases from J, leaving 14 bases between.

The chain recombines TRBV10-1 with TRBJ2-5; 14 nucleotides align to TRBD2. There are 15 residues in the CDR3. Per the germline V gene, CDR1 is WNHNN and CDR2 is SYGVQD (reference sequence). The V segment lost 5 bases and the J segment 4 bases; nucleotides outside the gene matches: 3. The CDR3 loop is CASSPGLAGVETQYF. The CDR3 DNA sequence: TGCGCCAGCAGTCCGGGACTAGCGGGAGTAGAGACCCAGTACTTC.

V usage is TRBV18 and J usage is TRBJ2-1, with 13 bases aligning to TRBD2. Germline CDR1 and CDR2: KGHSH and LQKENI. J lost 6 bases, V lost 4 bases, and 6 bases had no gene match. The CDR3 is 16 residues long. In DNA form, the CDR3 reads TGTGCCAGCTCACTGAGGACTAGCGGGGGAAGCAATGAGCAGTTCTTC. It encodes CASSLRTSGGSNEQFF. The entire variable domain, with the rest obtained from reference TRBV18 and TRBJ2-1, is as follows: NAGVMQNPRHLVRRRGQEARLRCSPMKGHSHVYWYRQLPEEGLKFMVYLQKENIIDESGMPKERFSAEFPKEGPSILRIQQVVRGDSAAYFCASSLRTSGGSNEQFFGPGTRLTVL.

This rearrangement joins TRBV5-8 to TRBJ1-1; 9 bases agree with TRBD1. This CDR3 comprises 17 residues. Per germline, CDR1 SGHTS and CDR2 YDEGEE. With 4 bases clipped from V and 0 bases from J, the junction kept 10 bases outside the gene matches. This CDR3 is CASSPGTGTVLNTEAFF. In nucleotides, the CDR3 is TGTGCCAGCAGCCCCGGGACAGGGACCGTGTTGAACACTGAAGCTTTCTTT. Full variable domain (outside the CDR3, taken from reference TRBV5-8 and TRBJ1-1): EAGVTQSPTHLIKTRGQQATLRCSPISGHTSVYWYQQALGLGLQFLLWYDEGEERNRGNFPPRFSGRQFPNYSSELNVNALELEDSALYLCASSPGTGTVLNTEAFFGQGTRLTVV.

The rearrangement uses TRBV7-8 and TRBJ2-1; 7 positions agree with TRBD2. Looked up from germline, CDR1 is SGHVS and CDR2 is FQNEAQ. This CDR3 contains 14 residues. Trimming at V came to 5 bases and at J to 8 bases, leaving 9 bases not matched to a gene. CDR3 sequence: CASSRSTSFDEQFF. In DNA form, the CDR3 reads TGTGCCAGCAGCAGATCGACTAGCTTCGATGAGCAGTTCTTC. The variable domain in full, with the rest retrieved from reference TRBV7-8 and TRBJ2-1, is GAGVSQSPRYKVAKRGQDVALRCDPISGHVSLFWYQQALGQGPEFLTYFQNEAQLDKSGLPSDRFFAERPEGSVSTLKIQRTQQEDSAVYLCASSRSTSFDEQFFGPGTRLTVL.

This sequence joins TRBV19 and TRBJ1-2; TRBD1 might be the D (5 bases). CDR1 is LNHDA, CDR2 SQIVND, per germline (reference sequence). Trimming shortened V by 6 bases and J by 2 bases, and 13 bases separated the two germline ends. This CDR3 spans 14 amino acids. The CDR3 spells CASSAGGENYGYTF. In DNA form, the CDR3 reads TGTGCCAGTAGCGCCGGGGGAGAGAACTATGGCTACACCTTC.

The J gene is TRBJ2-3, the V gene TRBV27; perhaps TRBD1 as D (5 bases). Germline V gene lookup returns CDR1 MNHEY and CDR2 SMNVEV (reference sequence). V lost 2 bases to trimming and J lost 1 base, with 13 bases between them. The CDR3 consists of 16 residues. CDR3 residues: CASSLASGKGTDTQYF. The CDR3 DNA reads TGTGCCAGCAGTTTAGCTTCAGGGAAGGGCACAGATACGCAGTATTTT.

The CDR3 reads CASRGDFYSYEQYF. The CDR3 nucleotides are TGTGCCAGCAGGGGGGACTTTTACTCCTACGAGCAGTACTTC. This chain uses TRBV2 with TRBJ2-7; a possible D gene is TRBD2 (6 bases). The germline V gene encodes CDR1 SNHLY and CDR2 FYNNEI. The CDR3 contains 14 residues. Trimming pared 6 bases from V and 0 bases from J, leaving 12 bases between.

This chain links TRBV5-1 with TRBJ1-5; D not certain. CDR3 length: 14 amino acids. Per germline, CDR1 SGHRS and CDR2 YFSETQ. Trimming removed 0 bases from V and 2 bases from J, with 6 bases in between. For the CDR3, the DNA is TGCGCCAGCAGCTTGGATGGGGGCAATCAGCCCCAGCATTTT. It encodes CASSLDGGNQPQHF.

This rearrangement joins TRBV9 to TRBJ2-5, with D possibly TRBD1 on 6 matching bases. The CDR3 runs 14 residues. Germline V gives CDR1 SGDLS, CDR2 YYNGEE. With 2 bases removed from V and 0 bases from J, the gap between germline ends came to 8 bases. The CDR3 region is CASSVTGYQETQYF. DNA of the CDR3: TGTGCCAGCAGCGTTACAGGGTACCAAGAGACCCAGTACTTC.

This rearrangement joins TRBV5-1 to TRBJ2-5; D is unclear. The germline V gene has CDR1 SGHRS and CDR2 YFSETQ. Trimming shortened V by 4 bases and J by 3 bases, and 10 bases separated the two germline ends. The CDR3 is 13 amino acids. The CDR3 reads CASSPRNEETQYF. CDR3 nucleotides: TGCGCCAGCAGCCCGAGGAACGAAGAGACCCAGTACTTC.

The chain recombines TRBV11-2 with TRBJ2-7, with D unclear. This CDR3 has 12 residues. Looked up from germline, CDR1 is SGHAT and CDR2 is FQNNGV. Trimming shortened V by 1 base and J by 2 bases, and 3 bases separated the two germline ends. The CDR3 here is CASSLAAYEQYF. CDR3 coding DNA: TGTGCCAGCAGCTTAGCTGCCTACGAGCAGTACTTC.

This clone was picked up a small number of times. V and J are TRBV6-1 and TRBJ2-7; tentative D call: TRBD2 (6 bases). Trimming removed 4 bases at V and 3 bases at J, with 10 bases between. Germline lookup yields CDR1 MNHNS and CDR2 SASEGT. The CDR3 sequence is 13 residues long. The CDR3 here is CASSGLGGYEQYF. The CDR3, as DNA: TGTGCCAGCAGTGGGTTGGGGGGCTACGAGCAGTACTTC.

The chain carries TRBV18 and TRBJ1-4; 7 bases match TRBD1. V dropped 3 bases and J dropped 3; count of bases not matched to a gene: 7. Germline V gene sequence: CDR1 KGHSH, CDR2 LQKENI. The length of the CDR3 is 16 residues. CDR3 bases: TGTGCCAGCTCACCCATCGGGACAGCCGCTAATGAAAAACTGTTTTTT. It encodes CASSPIGTAANEKLFF.

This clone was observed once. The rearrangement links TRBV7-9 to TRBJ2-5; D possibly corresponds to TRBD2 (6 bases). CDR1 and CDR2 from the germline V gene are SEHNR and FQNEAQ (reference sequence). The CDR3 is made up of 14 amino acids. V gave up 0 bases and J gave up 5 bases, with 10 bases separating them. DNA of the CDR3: TGTGCCAGCAGCTTAGCGGGGGGAGGTGAGACCCAGTACTTC. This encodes CASSLAGGGETQYF.

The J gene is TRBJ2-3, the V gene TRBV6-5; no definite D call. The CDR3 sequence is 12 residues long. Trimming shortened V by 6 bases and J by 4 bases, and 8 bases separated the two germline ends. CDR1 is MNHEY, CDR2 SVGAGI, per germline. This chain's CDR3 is CASSNFPDTQYF. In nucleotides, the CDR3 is TGTGCCAGCAGCAACTTCCCAGATACGCAGTATTTT.

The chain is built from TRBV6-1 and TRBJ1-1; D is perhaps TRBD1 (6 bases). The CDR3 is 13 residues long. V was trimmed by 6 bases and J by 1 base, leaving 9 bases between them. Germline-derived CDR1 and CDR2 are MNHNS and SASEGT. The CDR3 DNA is TGTGCCAGCAGGGACAGAAAGAACACTGAAGCTTTCTTT. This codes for CASRDRKNTEAFF.